This TCR beta chain was found in a study of T cell repertoires in cytomegalovirus infection. About the study: Signatures in public TCR beta sequences pointed to both CMV infection and matching HLA type. Study-wide results and caveats: HLA-C-restricted CMV clonotypes gave the most frequent clonotype in two of eight donors. Cumulative frequency (of public TCR beta family members) identified carriers of CMV plus the relevant HLA.

This clonotype was seen more than once but under ten times. The antigen remains undetermined. A single record per CDR3 protein comes from TCRdb applying MiXCR to the reads. This table holds around 450,000 distinct CDR3 sequences, approximately 32% found once. This CDR3 region has 14 residues. Germline values: CDR1 LNHNV, CDR2 YYDKDF (reference sequence). Trimming left V 0 bases short and J 6 bases short, with 11 bases between. The sequenced sample consisted of PBMCs. This clonotype was obtained from a human donor in good health (CMV status not recorded). Some clones in this sample may be carry-over from other donors' samples. The chain combines TRBV15 with TRBJ1-2, with a possible D match to TRBD1 (6 bases). The CDR3 protein is CATSRDAGADGYTF. Written as DNA, the CDR3 is TGTGCCACCAGCAGAGACGCGGGGGCTGATGGCTACACCTTC.